The 13 T cell receptor beta chains below all came from one sample that was sequenced in a study of T-cell reconstitution after alpha-beta-depleted transplantation in children. Unique molecular identifiers were incorporated when the TCRbeta library was constructed. TCRdb redid the calling of the PCR reads with MiXCR, one entry per CDR3 protein. This sample carries 150,000 to 200,000 distinct CDR3 sequences, about 6.4% of them seen once, and the ten largest clones take 3%. Sequenced material: PBMCs from the stem cell graft donor, taken from the stem cell graft. The origin of the receptors is a human donor who donated a stem cell graft to a child with Wiskott-Aldrich syndrome.

This clonotype was observed at least ten times. This rearrangement joins TRBV9 to TRBJ2-7, with 10 bases fitting TRBD2. The V gene's germline CDR1 is SGDLS and CDR2 YYNGEE. This CDR3 comprises 18 residues. Trimming at V came to 0 bases and at J to 4 bases, leaving 13 bases not matched to a gene. CDR3 sequence reads: CASSVESGRAGLGYEQYF. The CDR3 nucleotides read TGTGCCAGCAGCGTAGAGAGCGGGAGGGCCGGTCTCGGGTACGAGCAGTACTTC. Full variable domain (outside the CDR3, taken from reference TRBV9 and TRBJ2-7): DSGVTQTPKHLITATGQRVTLRCSPRSGDLSVYWYQQSLDQGLQFLIQYYNGEERAKGNILERFSAQQFPDLHSELNLSSLELGDSALYFCASSVESGRAGLGYEQYFGPGTRLTVT.

This clonotype showed up many times. The chain links TRBV6-6 to TRBJ1-5; D is perhaps TRBD1 (6 bases). Deletions cut 4 bases from V and 16 bases from J, with 20 bases between. The CDR3 covers 13 residues. Looked up from germline, CDR1 is MNHNY and CDR2 is SVGAGI (reference sequence). CDR3 amino acids: CASSFETGGGLHF. The CDR3 DNA reads TGTGCCAGCAGTTTCGAGACAGGCGGAGGTCTACATTTT.

This clonotype was seen many times. V usage is TRBV24-1 and J usage is TRBJ2-2; 9 bases align to TRBD1. This CDR3 region has 16 residues. The V gene end was trimmed by 5 bases and the J gene end by 3 bases; junction bases not matched to a gene: 6. The germline gives CDR1 KGHDR, CDR2 SFDVKD. DNA of the CDR3: TGTGCCACCAGTGCCTTAGACAGGGGGTACACCGGGGAGCTGTTTTTT. Its protein is CATSALDRGYTGELFF.

The gene calls are TRBV3-1 and TRBJ2-1, with D perhaps TRBD2 (6 bases). Germline V gene data show CDR1 as LGHDT and CDR2 as YNNKEL (reference sequence). The CDR3 sequence is 18 residues long. Trimming took off 1 base at V and 2 bases at J, with 18 bases between the two ends. The CDR3 is CASSQGRGGDAPYNEQFF. DNA for the CDR3: TGTGCCAGCAGCCAAGGTAGGGGCGGGGACGCACCCTACAATGAGCAGTTCTTC.

V is TRBV7-9 and J is TRBJ2-3; D gene unclear. CDR3 size: 14 residues. Trimming pared 5 bases from V and 1 base from J, leaving 10 bases between. From germline, CDR1 is SEHNR and CDR2 FQNEAQ (reference sequence). The CDR3 loop is CASSRSGGTDTQYF. The DNA of the CDR3 is TGTGCCAGCAGCCGATCCGGTGGCACAGATACGCAGTATTTT.

Ten or more counts support this clonotype. The rearrangement joins TRBV14 to TRBJ2-7; no definite D call. This CDR3 comprises 17 residues. Trimming left V 3 bases short and J 3 bases short, with 21 bases between. Germline loops: CDR1 SGHDN, CDR2 FVKESK. The CDR3 DNA sequence: TGTGCCAGCAGCCACAAGAATTTGCTGACACTTAACTACGAGCAGTACTTC. It translates to CASSHKNLLTLNYEQYF.

The chain carries TRBV30 and TRBJ2-1; maybe TRBD1 (6 bases). CDR3 size: 12 residues. The V and J ends lost 8 bases and 3 bases respectively, with 11 bases between them. In germline, CDR1 is GTSNPN, CDR2 SVGIG (reference sequence). The DNA for the CDR3 is TGTGCCACACAGGGAGACTACAATGAGCAGTTCTTC. Its protein is CATQGDYNEQFF.

This clonotype was found many times. This sequence joins TRBV9 and TRBJ2-7, with 8 bases matching TRBD1. The germline CDR1 and CDR2 sequences are SGDLS and YYNGEE. V lost 2 bases to trimming and J lost 5 bases; unmatched junction nucleotides: 6. The CDR3 loop spans 14 amino acids. The CDR3 region has the DNA TGTGCCAGCAGCGTTGGTCAGGGGGCAGACGAGCAGTACTTC. Residues: CASSVGQGADEQYF. Using reference TRBV9 and TRBJ2-7 for the parts outside the CDR3, the full variable domain is DSGVTQTPKHLITATGQRVTLRCSPRSGDLSVYWYQQSLDQGLQFLIQYYNGEERAKGNILERFSAQQFPDLHSELNLSSLELGDSALYFCASSVGQGADEQYFGPGTRLTVT.

This clonotype came up many times. The J gene is TRBJ2-7, the V gene TRBV24-1; D ambiguous. The CDR3 is 12 amino acids. Germline V gene data show CDR1 as KGHDR and CDR2 as SFDVKD. Trimming removed 6 bases at V and 3 bases at J, with 8 bases between. DNA for the CDR3: TGTGCCACCAGTACCGGTAGCTACGAGCAGTACTTC. Translation gives CATSTGSYEQYF.

This clonotype has at least ten counts. The rearrangement links TRBV15 to TRBJ1-2; D might be TRBD1 (5 bases). CDR1 is LNHNV and CDR2 is YYDKDF in the germline V gene (reference sequence). The CDR3 totals 13 residues. Trimming took 1 base from V and 4 from J, leaving 7 bases between them. CDR3 residues: CATSRGQFYGYTF. CDR3 nucleotide sequence: TGTGCCACCAGCAGAGGACAGTTCTATGGCTACACCTTC.

This clonotype was seen ten or more times. This rearrangement joins TRBV20-1 to TRBJ1-5, with a possible D match to TRBD1 (6 bases). V shed 1 base and J shed 4 bases, with 11 bases lying between them. Germline V lookup: CDR1 DFQATT, CDR2 SNEGSKA (reference sequence). The length of the CDR3 is 14 residues. CDR3 in amino acids: CSARAQGLNQPQHF. The CDR3 DNA reads TGCAGTGCTAGAGCGCAGGGGTTGAATCAGCCCCAGCATTTT.

The chain is built from TRBV11-2 and TRBJ1-5; D possibly corresponds to TRBD1 (6 bases). V lost 4 bases and J 1 base, leaving 11 bases between the germline ends. The CDR3 has 15 amino acids. Per germline, CDR1 SGHAT and CDR2 FQNNGV. The CDR3 reads CASSWAGDSNQPQHF. CDR3 coding DNA: TGTGCCAGCAGCTGGGCAGGGGACAGCAATCAGCCCCAGCATTTT.

This clonotype showed up many times. The CDR3 DNA reads as TGTGCCACCAGTGACCCGAACACTGAAGCTTTCTTT. Protein: CATSDPNTEAFF. The rearrangement joins TRBV24-1 to TRBJ1-1; D ambiguous. The germline CDR1 and CDR2 sequences are KGHDR and SFDVKD. This CDR3 comprises 12 residues. Trimming pared 4 bases from V and 1 base from J, leaving 3 bases between.